This record covers a single T cell receptor beta chain. Antigen unknown. In TCRdb, the reads were re-called with MiXCR into one record per CDR3 protein. Of roughly 200,000 distinct CDR3 sequences in the sample, about 38% are singletons; the top ten hold roughly three fifths. The data were taken from a study of T cell repertoires in cytomegalovirus infection. Across the study: Epitope selection comprised recently identified HLA-C-restricted CMV epitopes and well-studied HLA-B-restricted CMV epitopes. Public TCR beta signatures provided an indication of both CMV infection and a matching HLA type. General study findings and limits: People with CMV and the relevant HLA were identified by cumulative public TCR beta family frequency. The ex vivo response was dominated by HLA-C-restricted CMV-specific TCR beta clonotypes.

The receptor comes from a human donor in good health (CMV status not recorded). Some clones in this sample may be carry-over from other donors' samples. The sequencing used CD8+ T cells from cultured PBMCs, collected from culture after CMV antigen stimulation.

CDR3 DNA sequence: TGTGCCAGCAGTTTATCGACCCGACGGATTCAGTACTTC. It codes for CASSLSTRRIQYF. The V call is TRBV27, the J call TRBJ2-4; D is undetermined. Per germline, CDR1 MNHEY and CDR2 SMNVEV (reference sequence). CDR3 length equals 13 residues. Trimming took 0 bases from V and 10 from J, leaving 10 bases between them.